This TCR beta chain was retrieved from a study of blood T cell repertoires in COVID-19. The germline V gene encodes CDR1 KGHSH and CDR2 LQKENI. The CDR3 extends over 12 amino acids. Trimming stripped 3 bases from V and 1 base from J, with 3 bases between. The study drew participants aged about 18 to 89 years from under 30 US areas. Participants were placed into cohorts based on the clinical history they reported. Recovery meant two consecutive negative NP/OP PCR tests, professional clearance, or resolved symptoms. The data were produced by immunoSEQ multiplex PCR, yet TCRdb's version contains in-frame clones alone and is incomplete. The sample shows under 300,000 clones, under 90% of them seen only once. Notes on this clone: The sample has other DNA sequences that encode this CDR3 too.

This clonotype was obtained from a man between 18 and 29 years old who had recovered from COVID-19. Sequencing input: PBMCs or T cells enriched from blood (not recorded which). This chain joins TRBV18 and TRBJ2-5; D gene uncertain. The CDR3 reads CASSPVQETQYF. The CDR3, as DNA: TGTGCCAGCTCACCCGTCCAAGAGACCCAGTACTTC.